This TCR beta chain was captured by sequencing in a study of blood T cell repertoires in COVID-19. Study-level background: T cells, B-cell-depleted T cells, or PBMCs provided the cDNA or gDNA that served as material.

Under the authors' procedure: Estimated nucleated cell counts came from reference gene primer amplification. Generated by immunoSEQ multiplex PCR, the TCRdb table keeps only in-frame clones and is missing some. The DNA gave D and trimming, while V, J and clone size come from that table. The sample records around 450,000 clones, about 85% being singletons. This clone has only one observation. Enrollees, roughly 18 to 90 years old, lived in approximately 24 US areas. The CDR3 loop spans 16 amino acids. From germline, CDR1 is KGHDR and CDR2 SFDVKD. The V gene lost 0 bases and the J gene lost 0 bases, with 10 bases spanning the gap.

This rearrangement joins TRBV24-1 to TRBJ1-1, with a tentative D call TRBD1 (5 bases). This receptor was identified in a woman younger than 30 with acute COVID-19. The sequenced material came from PBMCs or T cells enriched from blood (not recorded which). DNA for the CDR3: TGTGCCACCAGTGATTTGTGGGGCAACATGAACACTGAAGCTTTCTTT. It specifies CATSDLWGNMNTEAFF.